The 13 T cell receptor beta chains presented below share a single source sample, sequenced in a study of T cells in Graves' hyperthyroidism and ophthalmopathy. The investigators amplified TCR beta CDR3 regions from RNA transcripts. The study used the HTBI primer set for a first-round RT-PCR of the TCR CDR3. MiXCR was run by TCRdb on the multiplex PCR reads, yielding one entry per CDR3 protein. The sample holds some 340,000 distinct CDR3 sequences, approximately 14% seen once. Sequenced input: blood. The origin of the receptors is a middle-aged woman with Graves' ophthalmopathy.

This clonotype was counted at least ten times. The chain links TRBV24-1 to TRBJ2-3; a weak D match, TRBD1 (5 bases). Deletions cut 4 bases from V and 6 bases from J, with 16 bases between. The CDR3 is 15 amino acids. Per germline, CDR1 KGHDR and CDR2 SFDVKD. This CDR3 reads CATSDPRQSRDTQYF. The CDR3 DNA follows: TGTGCCACCAGTGACCCTCGACAGTCGCGGGATACGCAGTATTTT.

There are many counts of this clonotype. The gene calls are TRBV7-9 and TRBJ1-2; no clear D. Trimming took 2 bases from V and 2 from J, leaving 6 bases between them. From germline, CDR1 is SEHNR and CDR2 FQNEAQ (reference sequence). This CDR3 comprises 13 residues. CDR3 in amino acids: CASSLWENYGYTF. The CDR3 bases are TGTGCCAGCAGCTTATGGGAGAACTATGGCTACACCTTC.

This clonotype was seen repeatedly, ten times or more. V gene TRBV6-2 or TRBV6-3 combines with J gene TRBJ1-1, with no clear D. This CDR3 contains 14 residues. Trimming cost V 5 bases and J 4 bases, with 14 bases left between them. Germline V CDR1 and CDR2: MNHEY, SVGEGT. The CDR3 is CASSVTQTVTEAFF. In DNA, the CDR3 is TGTGCCAGCAGTGTTACACAAACGGTCACTGAAGCTTTCTTT.

A single count supports this clonotype. The gene calls are TRBV11-2 and TRBJ2-7, with TRBD2 identical over 7 bases. Germline values: CDR1 SGHAT, CDR2 FQNNGV. The CDR3 loop spans 14 amino acids. J was trimmed by 3 bases and V by 6 bases; bases with no gene match: 8. CDR3 region: CASRGGRLFYEQYF. Here the CDR3 DNA reads TGTGCCAGCAGGGGGGGGAGGTTGTTCTACGAGCAGTACTTC.

Ten or more counts support this clonotype. The chain couples TRBV7-8 to TRBJ2-7, with D possibly matching TRBD2 (5 bases). CDR1 is SGHVS, CDR2 FQNEAQ, per germline. The CDR3 extends over 13 amino acids. Trimming shortened V by 1 base and J by 5 bases, and 9 bases separated the two germline ends. Here the CDR3 DNA reads TGTGCCAGCAGCTTAGTACCCGGGGACGAGCAGTACTTC. Protein sequence: CASSLVPGDEQYF.

This clonotype was seen repeatedly, ten times or more. The gene calls are TRBV6-1 and TRBJ1-1; TRBD1 agrees at 9 bases. CDR3 length: 15 residues. V trimming: 7 bases; J trimming: 1 base; junction bases outside the gene matches: 7. The germline V gene encodes CDR1 MNHNS and CDR2 SASEGT. The CDR3 loop is CASNDRGRRNTEAFF. The CDR3 coding sequence is TGTGCCAGCAACGACAGGGGGAGGCGGAACACTGAAGCTTTCTTT.

This clonotype was observed many times. The rearrangement links TRBV9 to TRBJ2-3; possibly TRBD2 for D (6 bases). CDR1 is SGDLS and CDR2 is YYNGEE in the germline V gene. This CDR3 region has 14 residues. The V end lost 0 bases, the J end lost 5 bases, and 10 bases lay between the germline ends. CDR3 amino acids: CASSVGSSGDTQYF. For the CDR3, the DNA is TGTGCCAGCAGCGTAGGGAGTAGCGGAGATACGCAGTATTTT.

Ten or more counts support this clonotype. The chain employs TRBV6-5 and TRBJ1-3; D not resolved. The ends were cut back, 0 bases at V and 3 bases at J, with 12 bases in the middle. Germline V gene data show CDR1 as MNHEY and CDR2 as SVGAGI. The CDR3 runs 16 residues. CDR3 region: CASSYSTFNRGNTIYF. The CDR3 bases are TGTGCCAGCAGTTACTCGACGTTTAATCGTGGAAACACCATATATTTT.

This chain links TRBV19 with TRBJ2-2; D is uncertain. V lost 10 bases and J lost 3, with 18 bases in between. Germline V CDR1 and CDR2: LNHDA, SQIVND (reference sequence). The CDR3 is 15 amino acids. The CDR3 DNA is TGTGCCACTATGACGGGTGTGGCTGACACCGGGGAGCTGTTTTTT. Its protein product is CATMTGVADTGELFF.

This clonotype was found many times. The V gene is TRBV24-1, the J gene TRBJ2-1; 8 nucleotides line up with TRBD1. The germline gives CDR1 KGHDR, CDR2 SFDVKD. CDR3 length: 14 residues. V was clipped by 3 bases and J by 8 bases; unmatched bases: 5. CDR3 loop: CATSDRGQGDEQFF. The CDR3 bases are TGTGCCACCAGTGATCGAGGACAGGGCGATGAGCAGTTCTTC.

Ten or more counts support this clonotype. The gene calls are TRBV7-3 and TRBJ2-5; 8 bases match TRBD1. CDR3 length: 15 amino acids. The germline gives CDR1 SGHTA, CDR2 FQGTGA. The trim removed 3 bases at V and 0 bases at J, leaving 3 bases unmatched. In nucleotides, the CDR3 is TGTGCCAGCAGCTTTCGGGACAGGTACCAAGAGACCCAGTACTTC. It encodes CASSFRDRYQETQYF.

Ten or more counts support this clonotype. The rearrangement joins TRBV6-2 or TRBV6-3 to TRBJ2-7, with TRBD2 identical over 7 bases. V shed 5 bases, J shed 3 bases, and the junction held 7 bases outside the gene matches. This CDR3 is built from 14 residues. Per germline, CDR1 MNHEY and CDR2 SVGEGT. CDR3 amino acids: CASSHRGRVYEQYF. In DNA, the CDR3 is TGTGCCAGCAGTCACCGTGGGAGGGTCTACGAGCAGTACTTC.

In this sample, this clonotype turned up a few times. The J gene is TRBJ1-4, the V gene TRBV20-1; D possibly corresponds to TRBD1 (6 bases). Trimming stripped 0 bases from V and 12 bases from J, with 17 bases between. This CDR3 comprises 14 residues. In germline, CDR1 is DFQATT, CDR2 SNEGSKA (reference sequence). This CDR3 reads CSARDSRGIGQLFF. CDR3 bases: TGCAGTGCTAGAGATTCGAGGGGGATAGGGCAACTGTTTTTT.